This T cell receptor (beta chain) was obtained from a study of metastatic and nonmetastatic thyroid tumors. Background on the study: The study looked at repertoires side by side in blood and in tumor or nodule tissue from malignant and benign thyroid patients.

In the authors' workflow: The study built a papillary thyroid cancer distant-metastasis classifier from CDR3 differences across clinicopathological groups. Using MiXCR, TCRdb reanalyzed the PCR reads. TCRdb, rather than the study authors, made the V and J calls. Of under 55,000 clones listed, roughly a sixth are singletons. Study-level points and caveats: Benign nodules reportedly had significantly lower TCR beta diversity than malignant thyroid tumors in blood and tumor.

This clone showed up many times. Antigen: not known. A junction end diverges from the germline sequence, so it may reflect a read error. No treatment had been given to any patient before thyroid surgery. The TCR comes from a female donor with papillary thyroid cancer or a benign thyroid nodule (not recorded which). Some clones in this sample may be carry-over from other donors' samples. Sample: blood.

CDR3 protein: CASSYYMDGSSCNEQFF. The CDR3 nucleotides read TGTGCCAGCAGCTACTACATGGACGGCTCCTCCTGCAATGAGCAGTTCTTC. The J gene is TRBJ2-1, the V gene TRBV28; no reliable D call. This CDR3 is built from 17 residues. Germline values: CDR1 MDHEN, CDR2 SYDVKM.